The 24 T cell receptor beta chains below were found in one sample sequenced in a study of beta chain features in type 1 diabetes. Points from the study as a whole: Moderate but significant shortening of TCRB CDR3s was recorded in all four CD4+ subsets from Type 1 diabetes patients.

cDNA synthesis used the whole RNA isolate, giving expressed TCRB sequences. The method was immunoSEQ multiplex PCR; TCRdb's version includes in-frame clones alone and lacks a portion of them. Of 630,000 or so clones in the sample, over 12% were seen once. For these TCRs, the target antigens are not known. The specimen sequenced was naive CD4+ T cells from blood. These receptors came from a man younger than 35 with type 1 diabetes.

This clone was found a few times. The J gene is TRBJ2-3, the V gene TRBV19; D uncertain. With 5 bases removed from V and 7 bases from J, the gap between germline ends came to 16 bases. The germline gives CDR1 LNHDA, CDR2 SQIVND (reference sequence). The CDR3 runs 14 residues. This CDR3 is CASSLEPSKHTQYF. The CDR3 bases are TGTGCCAGTAGTCTTGAACCCTCGAAACATACGCAGTATTTT.

This chain links TRBV5-1 with TRBJ1-6; maybe TRBD1 (6 bases). The CDR3 spans 15 residues. The V gene lost 3 bases and the J gene lost 6 bases, with 13 bases spanning the gap. Germline V CDR1 and CDR2: SGHRS, YFSETQ. The CDR3 spells CASSSSQGGNSPLHF. The CDR3 DNA reads TGCGCCAGCAGCTCCTCACAAGGGGGTAATTCACCCCTCCACTTT.

Only a few counts were recorded for this clone. This chain connects TRBV27 to TRBJ1-1; possibly TRBD1 for D (6 bases). The CDR3 is made up of 13 amino acids. The germline V and J ends were trimmed by 4 bases and 1 base, with 7 bases remaining between them. Per germline, CDR1 MNHEY and CDR2 SMNVEV (reference sequence). The CDR3 spells CASSSGQNTEAFF. Written as DNA, the CDR3 is TGTGCCAGCAGTTCGGGACAGAACACTGAAGCTTTCTTT.

This clone was observed a few times. The V gene is TRBV10-3, the J gene TRBJ1-1, with D unclear. This CDR3 contains 13 residues. V shed 4 bases and J shed 0 bases, with 6 bases lying between them. The germline V gene encodes CDR1 ENHRY and CDR2 SYGVKD. CDR3 protein: CAISVTMNTEAFF. In nucleotides, the CDR3 is TGTGCCATCAGTGTTACTATGAACACTGAAGCTTTCTTT.

This clone was detected only a few times. The chain joins TRBV11-1 to TRBJ2-5; 9 nucleotides agree with TRBD2. Germline CDR1 and CDR2: SGHAT and FQDESV (reference sequence). Trimming at V came to 6 bases and at J to 4 bases, leaving 3 bases not matched to a gene. CDR3 length: 13 residues. CDR3 nucleotides: TGTGCCAGCAGTCTAGCGGGGACAGAGACCCAGTACTTC. As protein: CASSLAGTETQYF. The full variable domain, with the rest looked up from reference TRBV11-1 and TRBJ2-5, is EAEVAQSPRYKITEKSQAVAFWCDPISGHATLYWYRQILGQGPELLVQFQDESVVDDSQLPKDRFSAERLKGVDSTLKIQPAELGDSAMYLCASSLAGTETQYFGPGTRLLVL.

The sample holds a few counts of this clone. The sample carries other DNA sequences with the same CDR3. The chain carries TRBV7-2 and TRBJ2-3; D is possibly TRBD1 (5 bases). V lost 4 bases, J lost 2 bases, and 7 bases lay in between. The CDR3 spans 13 residues. CDR1 and CDR2 (germline): SGHTA, FQGNSA. CDR3 in amino acids: CASSSRVTDTQYF. In DNA, the CDR3 is TGTGCCAGCAGCTCCAGGGTCACAGATACGCAGTATTTT.

This clone occurred a few times. V usage is TRBV28 and J usage is TRBJ2-6; D may correspond to TRBD1 or TRBD2 (5 bases each). The germline V gene encodes CDR1 MDHEN and CDR2 SYDVKM. V shed 4 bases and J shed 0 bases, with 10 bases lying between them. This CDR3 has 16 residues. CDR3 sequence reads: CASSSGTGSGANVLTF. CDR3 nucleotide sequence: TGTGCCAGCAGTTCCGGGACGGGCTCTGGGGCCAACGTCCTGACTTTC.

The chain couples TRBV29-1 to TRBJ1-2; no clear D. V was trimmed by 6 bases and J by 4 bases, leaving 21 bases between them. The CDR3 runs 15 residues. Germline CDR1 reads SQVTM; CDR2 reads ANQGSEA. In DNA form, the CDR3 reads TGCAGCGTCGACACACTCCCGGGGAGTTTCTATGGCTACACCTTC. Its translation: CSVDTLPGSFYGYTF.

In its sample, this clone was seen a few times. The sample carries other DNA sequences with the same CDR3. The chain employs TRBV18 and TRBJ2-5, with D unclear. Germline V gives CDR1 KGHSH, CDR2 LQKENI. The V end was cut by 5 bases, the J end by 2 bases, with 3 bases between. The length of the CDR3 is 11 residues. The CDR3 sequence is CASSIQETQYF. CDR3 in DNA: TGTGCCAGCTCAATACAAGAGACCCAGTACTTC.

V gene TRBV19 combines with J gene TRBJ1-2; D call uncertain. Germline V gene sequence: CDR1 LNHDA, CDR2 SQIVND (reference sequence). Trimming took off 1 base at V and 3 bases at J, with 12 bases between the two ends. The CDR3 is 15 amino acids. CDR3 bases: TGTGCCAGTAGTATAGGAGGCAGCCGGCACTATGGCTACACCTTC. This gives the protein CASSIGGSRHYGYTF.

The rearrangement joins TRBV9 to TRBJ2-5; 8 nucleotides agree with TRBD2. CDR1 and CDR2 from the germline V gene are SGDLS and YYNGEE. Trimming cost V 0 bases and J 5 bases; bases outside gene matches: 6. CDR3 length: 15 amino acids. For the CDR3, the DNA is TGTGCCAGCAGCGTAGCAGGACTAGCCTCGGAGACCCAGTACTTC. The encoded protein is CASSVAGLASETQYF.

The sample holds a few counts of this clone. The rearrangement uses TRBV30 and TRBJ1-5; D is unclear. V was shortened by 5 bases and J by 1 base, with 9 bases between the two germline ends. Germline CDR1 and CDR2: GTSNPN and SVGIG (reference sequence). The CDR3 is 13 residues long. The CDR3 loop is CAWESASNQPQHF. CDR3 sequence (DNA): TGTGCCTGGGAATCAGCGAGCAATCAGCCCCAGCATTTT. The full variable domain, rest sourced from reference TRBV30 and TRBJ1-5, is SQTIHQWPATLVQPVGSPLSLECTVEGTSNPNLYWYRQAAGRGLQLLFYSVGIGQISSEVPQNLSASRPQDRQFILSSKKLLLSDSGFYLCAWESASNQPQHFGDGTRLSIL.

This clone was counted only a few times. The chain has TRBV14 and TRBJ2-5, with 10 bases matching TRBD2. The CDR3 extends over 15 amino acids. J gave up 4 bases and V 4 bases, and 6 bases lay outside the gene matches. Germline V gives CDR1 SGHDN, CDR2 FVKESK. CDR3 residues: CASSRKAGGAETQYF. The CDR3 bases are TGTGCCAGCAGCCGAAAAGCGGGAGGGGCAGAGACCCAGTACTTC.

As for this clone: This same CDR3 is encoded by further DNA sequences in the sample. The chain carries TRBV7-2 and TRBJ2-7; no clear D gene. There are 15 residues in the CDR3. Trimming took 2 bases from V and 0 from J, leaving 11 bases between them. Germline V gives CDR1 SGHTA, CDR2 FQGNSA. CDR3 coding DNA: TGTGCCAGCAGCTTAACCTCCTCGAGCTCCTACGAGCAGTACTTC. This sequence encodes CASSLTSSSSYEQYF. Using reference TRBV7-2 and TRBJ2-7 for the parts outside the CDR3, the full variable domain is GAGVSQSPSNKVTEKGKDVELRCDPISGHTALYWYRQSLGQGLEFLIYFQGNSAPDKSGLPSDRFSAERTGGSVSTLTIQRTQQEDSAVYLCASSLTSSSSYEQYFGPGTRLTVT.

In this sample, this clone turned up a few times. CDR3 sequence: CASSFEVGKELFF. As DNA, the CDR3 is TGTGCCAGCAGCTTTGAGGTCGGGAAGGAGCTGTTTTTT. The chain uses TRBV7-6 and TRBJ2-2, with a weak D call TRBD2 (5 bases). From germline, CDR1 is SGHVS and CDR2 FNYEAQ. The V gene lost 3 bases and the J gene lost 10 bases, with 12 bases spanning the gap. The CDR3 spans 13 residues.

This clone was seen only a few times. The rearrangement joins TRBV29-1 to TRBJ2-2; D uncertain. Germline lookup yields CDR1 SQVTM and CDR2 ANQGSEA. V dropped 3 bases and J dropped 0 bases, with 8 bases sitting between them. The CDR3 has 14 amino acids. CDR3 loop: CSVDRPPNTGELFF. DNA of the CDR3: TGCAGCGTTGATCGGCCACCGAACACCGGGGAGCTGTTTTTT.

This clone was detected a few times. CDR3 sequence (DNA): TGTGCCAGCAGAGGGTCTTCTGGGGCCAACGTCCTGACTTTC. Translating gives CASRGSSGANVLTF. V and J are TRBV6-4 and TRBJ2-6; D is uncertain. Germline V CDR1 and CDR2: MRHNA, SNTAGT. Trimming took 6 bases from V and 1 from J, leaving 7 bases between them. The CDR3 consists of 14 residues.

Turning to this clone: Other DNA sequences from this sample encode an identical CDR3 as well. The chain couples TRBV30 to TRBJ2-3, with D uncertain. Trimming removed 0 bases at V and 3 bases at J, with 10 bases between. Per germline, CDR1 GTSNPN and CDR2 SVGIG (reference sequence). This CDR3 has 14 amino acids. CDR3 DNA: TGTGCCTGGAGTGTGCTTAGGAGTACAGATACGCAGTATTTT. As protein: CAWSVLRSTDTQYF.

This clone was detected a few times. The V call is TRBV6-5, the J call TRBJ1-2, with D possibly matching TRBD1 (6 bases). Deletions cut 5 bases from V and 2 bases from J, with 12 bases between. This CDR3 contains 14 residues. Germline CDR1 reads MNHEY; CDR2 reads SVGAGI. This CDR3 reads CASSDGTRNYGYTF. CDR3 sequence (DNA): TGTGCCAGCAGTGACGGGACACGAAACTATGGCTACACCTTC.

The gene calls are TRBV19 and TRBJ1-5, with TRBD1 identical over 9 bases. Germline V lookup: CDR1 LNHDA, CDR2 SQIVND (reference sequence). CDR3 length equals 16 residues. Trimming cost V 8 bases and J 0 bases; bases outside gene matches: 8. CDR3 amino acids: CASETGGRASNQPQHF. The CDR3 DNA is TGTGCCAGTGAAACAGGGGGCAGAGCTAGCAATCAGCCCCAGCATTTT.

This clone was seen a few times. This sequence joins TRBV30 and TRBJ1-3; 10 bases align to TRBD1. Germline CDR1 is GTSNPN and CDR2 is SVGIG (reference sequence). This CDR3 has 16 residues. J was trimmed by 3 bases and V by 7 bases; bases with no gene match: 12. The CDR3 loop is CASGQGPSLSGNTIYF. CDR3 nucleotide sequence: TGTGCCTCGGGACAGGGGCCCTCTCTTAGTGGAAACACCATATATTTT. Supplemented by reference TRBV30 and TRBJ1-3, the full variable domain reads SQTIHQWPATLVQPVGSPLSLECTVEGTSNPNLYWYRQAAGRGLQLLFYSVGIGQISSEVPQNLSASRPQDRQFILSSKKLLLSDSGFYLCASGQGPSLSGNTIYFGEGSWLTVV.

This clone was observed a handful of times. The rearrangement joins TRBV7-9 to TRBJ2-1; the D is unclear. The V end was cut by 5 bases, the J end by 13 bases, with 3 bases between. The germline V gene has CDR1 SEHNR and CDR2 FQNEAQ (reference sequence). This CDR3 has 8 amino acids. This CDR3 reads CASSPQFF. CDR3 in DNA: TGTGCCAGCAGCCCCCAGTTCTTC.

This clone has more than one count but fewer than ten. V gene TRBV19 combines with J gene TRBJ2-2; D is perhaps TRBD2 (6 bases). The germline V and J ends were trimmed by 5 bases and 1 base, with 8 bases remaining between them. The CDR3 runs 14 residues. Germline values: CDR1 LNHDA, CDR2 SQIVND (reference sequence). The CDR3 is CASSLRGNTGELFF. For the CDR3, the DNA is TGTGCCAGTAGTTTGCGGGGGAACACCGGGGAGCTGTTTTTT.

The chain recombines TRBV6-5 with TRBJ2-3; D not resolved. V was trimmed by 0 bases and J by 0 bases, leaving 10 bases between them. Germline CDR1 and CDR2: MNHEY and SVGAGI. The CDR3 consists of 16 residues. This CDR3 is CASSYSFQPSTDTQYF. The CDR3 region has the DNA TGTGCCAGCAGTTACTCCTTTCAACCGAGCACAGATACGCAGTATTTT.